This T cell receptor beta chain was captured in a study of Ad26.COV2.S vaccination and SARS-CoV-2 variants. Overall study context: Donor joined the COV1001 Ad26.COV2.S trial arm.

As regards this clone: The target antigen is unknown.

Regarding treatment: approximately 18 received Ad26.COV2.S at low or high dose, single or two shots; about 5 received placebo; per-sample allocation not given. Repertoires come from day 63 after the first vaccine or placebo injection. The data were produced by immunoSEQ multiplex PCR, yet TCRdb's version contains in-frame clones alone and is incomplete. The sample includes some 640,000 clones, around 92% of them seen just once. This CDR3 region has 13 residues. Trimming removed 1 base at V and 3 bases at J, with 7 bases between. In germline, CDR1 is KGHSH, CDR2 LQKENI. Points from the study as a whole: Analyses of TCR breadth and depth may have underestimated total T cell responses. Placebo recipients and vaccine recipients were similar in non-spike TCR breadth. Substantial post-vaccination breadth of spike-specific CD8+ and CD4+ T cell responses was reported.

This clonotype originated in a person between 18 and 65 years old who received the Ad26.COV2.S COVID-19 vaccine or a placebo. V and J are TRBV18 and TRBJ2-7; maybe TRBD2 (6 bases). Sequencing used peripheral blood, obtained in a trial of Ad26.COV2.S vaccine versus placebo. This CDR3 is CASSPLGGYEQYF. CDR3 DNA: TGTGCCAGCTCACCACTGGGGGGCTACGAGCAGTACTTC.